This entry lists 19 T cell receptor beta chains sequenced from one sample in a study of blood T cell repertoires in COVID-19. Profiled with immunoSEQ multiplex PCR; TCRdb holds only in-frame clones, not every one. Of some 380,000 clones in the sample, roughly 89% were seen once. The specimen was peripheral blood. The receptors derive from a man between 18 and 35 years old with active or convalescent COVID-19.

The gene calls are TRBV7-2 and TRBJ1-2; 7 nucleotides match TRBD1. CDR3 length: 13 residues. Germline values: CDR1 SGHTA, CDR2 FQGNSA. With 5 bases clipped from V and 5 bases from J, the junction kept 5 bases outside the gene matches. CDR3 loop: CASSATGVYGYTF. CDR3 sequence (DNA): TGTGCCAGCAGCGCCACAGGGGTTTATGGCTACACCTTC.

The chain carries TRBV7-6 and TRBJ2-1; no firm D call. V lost 1 base and J 0 bases, leaving 10 bases between the germline ends. From germline, CDR1 is SGHVS and CDR2 FNYEAQ. The CDR3 covers 16 residues. This chain's CDR3 is CASSLDTTSSYNEQFF. As DNA, the CDR3 is TGTGCCAGCAGCTTAGATACCACCAGCTCCTACAATGAGCAGTTCTTC.

The genes are TRBV18 and TRBJ1-5; TRBD1 agrees at 9 bases. The germline V gene has CDR1 KGHSH and CDR2 LQKENI. The CDR3 is 15 amino acids. The junction had 9 bases not matched to a gene; V was cut back by 6 bases and J by 6 bases. DNA for the CDR3: TGTGCCAGCTCTCCCCCGGGACAGGGAATTCAGCCCCAGCATTTT. The encoded protein is CASSPPGQGIQPQHF.

The chain recombines TRBV5-6 with TRBJ1-3, with unresolved D. The CDR3 has 15 residues. Germline V gene sequence: CDR1 SGHDT, CDR2 YYEEEE. V dropped 1 base and J dropped 0 bases, with 8 bases sitting between them. Written as DNA, the CDR3 is TGTGCCAGCAGCTTGAGGAGTTTCTCTGGAAACACCATATATTTT. Protein sequence: CASSLRSFSGNTIYF.

This clone came up once. The rearrangement links TRBV7-2 to TRBJ1-4; tentative D call: TRBD1 (6 bases). Trimming left V 4 bases short and J 8 bases short, with 23 bases between. Germline CDR1 and CDR2: SGHTA and FQGNSA. CDR3 length: 17 amino acids. The CDR3 loop is CASSYTPTGLRGEKLFF. CDR3 nucleotides: TGTGCCAGCAGCTATACCCCGACAGGCCTGCGGGGGGAAAAACTGTTTTTT.

The chain uses TRBV29-1 and TRBJ1-1, with D perhaps matching TRBD1 (6 bases). Trimming removed 6 bases at V and 2 bases at J, with 16 bases between. The CDR3 runs 14 residues. CDR1 and CDR2 (germline): SQVTM, ANQGSEA. CDR3 amino acids: CSVKTGTTNTEAFF. CDR3 sequence (DNA): TGCAGCGTGAAGACCGGGACAACTAACACTGAAGCTTTCTTT.

The V call is TRBV28, the J call TRBJ2-1; 15 bases are a match to TRBD2. Looked up from germline, CDR1 is MDHEN and CDR2 is SYDVKM. CDR3 length equals 17 residues. The trim removed 5 bases at V and 15 bases at J, leaving 17 bases unmatched. The CDR3 nucleotides are TGTGCCAGCAGTCTCCTTCCGGGGACTAGCGGGGGGTACCCAAGGTTCTTC. As protein: CASSLLPGTSGGYPRFF.

The CDR3 DNA is TGTGCCAGCAGCGAAGCCGGGACAGGGCACAATTCACCCCTCCACTTT. Protein: CASSEAGTGHNSPLHF. V is TRBV21-1 and J is TRBJ1-6; TRBD1, the table's D call, was not compared with the DNA. TRBV21-1 is described as a pseudogene. The CDR3 consists of 16 residues.

The V call is TRBV2, the J call TRBJ2-1; 9 bases line up with TRBD1. Germline values: CDR1 SNHLY, CDR2 FYNNEI. The CDR3 runs to 16 residues. The V and J ends lost 0 bases and 7 bases, in that order; junction bases with no gene match: 7. The CDR3 DNA sequence: TGTGCCAGCAGTGAAGCCACCGGGACAGGGATTAATGAGCAGTTCTTC. This translates into CASSEATGTGINEQFF.

This clone was detected only once. V gene TRBV9 combines with J gene TRBJ2-1; D uncertain. CDR3 length: 13 residues. The V gene's germline CDR1 is SGDLS and CDR2 YYNGEE. The V end was cut by 0 bases, the J end by 6 bases, with 7 bases between. This CDR3 reads CASSVGGVNEQFF. The CDR3 DNA reads as TGTGCCAGCAGCGTAGGAGGAGTCAATGAGCAGTTCTTC. The full variable domain, rest sourced from reference TRBV9 and TRBJ2-1, is DSGVTQTPKHLITATGQRVTLRCSPRSGDLSVYWYQQSLDQGLQFLIQYYNGEERAKGNILERFSAQQFPDLHSELNLSSLELGDSALYFCASSVGGVNEQFFGPGTRLTVL.

The chain employs TRBV27 and TRBJ1-2; possible D gene TRBD1, 6 bases. There are 12 residues in the CDR3. The ends were cut back, 6 bases at V and 8 bases at J, with 13 bases in the middle. Looked up from germline, CDR1 is MNHEY and CDR2 is SMNVEV (reference sequence). CDR3 sequence reads: CASRTGKRGYTF. For the CDR3, the DNA is TGTGCCAGCAGAACAGGGAAAAGAGGCTACACCTTC.

The V and J genes are TRBV5-1 and TRBJ2-3; D is perhaps TRBD1 (5 bases). Germline assignment: CDR1 SGHRS and CDR2 YFSETQ. The V gene lost 1 base and the J gene lost 0 bases, with 9 bases spanning the gap. This CDR3 spans 15 amino acids. Here the CDR3 DNA reads TGCGCCAGCAGCTTGACAGGAACGAGCACAGATACGCAGTATTTT. Amino acids: CASSLTGTSTDTQYF. Filled out from reference TRBV5-1 and TRBJ2-3, the complete variable domain reads KAGVTQTPRYLIKTRGQQVTLSCSPISGHRSVSWYQQTPGQGLQFLFEYFSETQRNKGNFPGRFSGRQFSNSRSEMNVSTLELGDSALYLCASSLTGTSTDTQYFGPGTRLTVL.

The rearrangement uses TRBV28 and TRBJ2-7; 8 nucleotides match TRBD1. V gave up 6 bases and J gave up 2 bases; unmatched junction bases: 6. Germline CDR1 and CDR2: MDHEN and SYDVKM. CDR3 length: 14 residues. CDR3 coding DNA: TGTGCCAGCAGCCTCAGGGGGCCCCCCTACGAGCAGTACTTC. Its translation is CASSLRGPPYEQYF. The whole variable domain, filled in from reference TRBV28 and TRBJ2-7, reads DVKVTQSSRYLVKRTGEKVFLECVQDMDHENMFWYRQDPGLGLRLIYFSYDVKMKEKGDIPEGYSVSREKKERFSLILESASTNQTSMYLCASSLRGPPYEQYFGPGTRLTVT.

The genes are TRBV6-2 or TRBV6-3 and TRBJ2-7, with TRBD2 matching 13 bases. The V and J ends lost 4 bases and 6 bases, in that order; junction bases with no gene match: 3. CDR1 and CDR2 (germline): MNHEY, SVGEGT. This CDR3 contains 14 residues. The CDR3 loop is CASSWGLAGLEQYF. CDR3 DNA: TGTGCCAGCAGTTGGGGACTAGCGGGACTCGAGCAGTACTTC.

The DNA for the CDR3 is TGTGCCAGCAGTCGAGACCGGACCCGGGACAGGGGGTACACCGGGGAGCTGTTTTTT. Its protein is CASSRDRTRDRGYTGELFF. The chain couples TRBV7-3 to TRBJ2-2, with 11 bases that match TRBD1. Looked up from germline, CDR1 is SGHTA and CDR2 is FQGTGA. Trimming removed 6 bases from V and 3 bases from J; junction bases left unmatched: 15. This CDR3 has 19 amino acids.

V usage is TRBV14 and J usage is TRBJ1-2, with D possibly being TRBD1 (6 bases). Germline V gene data show CDR1 as SGHDN and CDR2 as FVKESK. The germline V and J ends were trimmed by 0 bases and 2 bases, with 7 bases remaining between them. This CDR3 contains 14 residues. Here the CDR3 reads CASSQDGQNYGYTF. Written as DNA, the CDR3 is TGTGCCAGCAGCCAAGATGGACAGAACTATGGCTACACCTTC. Full variable domain (outside the CDR3, taken from reference TRBV14 and TRBJ1-2): EAGVTQFPSHSVIEKGQTVTLRCDPISGHDNLYWYRRVMGKEIKFLLHFVKESKQDESGMPNNRFLAERTGGTYSTLKVQPAELEDSGVYFCASSQDGQNYGYTFGSGTRLTVV.

The V and J genes are TRBV6-2 or TRBV6-3 and TRBJ2-1, with 12 nucleotides matching TRBD2. The CDR3 contains 17 residues. The germline CDR1 and CDR2 sequences are MNHEY and SVGEGT. Trimming took 2 bases from V and 1 from J; bases not matched to a gene: 3. The CDR3 DNA follows: TGTGCCAGCAGTTACCGGACTAGCGGGGCATCCTACAATGAGCAGTTCTTC. Translating gives CASSYRTSGASYNEQFF.

The rearrangement joins TRBV6-4 to TRBJ1-4; the D is unclear. V lost 4 bases and J 0 bases, leaving 6 bases between the germline ends. Germline V gives CDR1 MRHNA, CDR2 SNTAGT. The CDR3 is made up of 14 amino acids. CDR3 protein: CASSVDSTNEKLFF. As DNA, the CDR3 is TGTGCCAGCAGTGTAGACTCAACTAATGAAAAACTGTTTTTT.

The V and J genes are TRBV3-1 (or the pseudogene TRBV3-2) and TRBJ2-7; 11 nucleotides match TRBD2. The CDR3 consists of 16 residues. J gave up 3 bases and V 0 bases, and 4 bases lay outside the gene matches. Per germline, CDR1 LGHDT and CDR2 YNNKEL (reference sequence). CDR3 nucleotide sequence: TGTGCCAGCAGCCAAGATAAACTAGCGGGGGACTACGAGCAGTACTTC. Its protein product is CASSQDKLAGDYEQYF.